This record concerns one T cell receptor (beta chain) sequence. Its specificity is not known. Gene names and germline match the mouse. The read finishes 3 residues shy of the CDR3 end, and the germline J gene is used to complete it. The sample belongs to a study of CD8+ T cells in alopecia areata. The authors sorted pooled cutaneous lymph node cells using CD4, CD8alpha, NKG2D, NKG2ACE and other markers. The CDR3 contains 17 residues. Germline-derived CDR1 and CDR2 are FNHDT and SITEND (reference sequence). V lost 2 bases, J lost 0 bases, and 12 bases lay in between. The authors extracted RNA and reverse transcribed it into cDNA as the sequencing template. The protocol was immunoSEQ multiplex PCR, while the TCRdb copy is restricted to in-frame clones and leaves out a portion. The record shows around 300,000 clones for this sample, with no singletons present. Study-level points and caveats: Clarity of TCR sharing across patients fell short of that in mice, possibly HLA-related.

Specimen: CD4+ T cells sorted from a lymph node. The TCR sequence derives from a C3H/HeJ mouse with alopecia areata. The mouse line has the MHC haplotype H2-k. The chain links TRBV19 to TRBJ1-6; a weak D match, TRBD1 (5 bases). TRBJ1-6 is placed among ORFs of uncertain function. The CDR3 bases that were read are TGTGCCAGCAGTATCGCAGGGAGGAATTCCTATAATTCGCCC. Its protein product is CASSIAGRNSYNSP. Given in full, the CDR3 is CASSIAGRNSYNSPLYF.